This T cell receptor beta chain was captured by sequencing in a study of shared clonotypes between healthy human individuals. For this clone: This sample includes further DNA sequences coding for the same CDR3.

This CDR3 contains 15 residues. V gave up 3 bases and J gave up 4 bases; unmatched junction bases: 5. Germline V gene lookup returns CDR1 KGHSH and CDR2 LQKENI. There were no recent acute infections or vaccinations among the donors, who were healthy HIV-negative adults. The donors were all Caucasian adults (living in Nashville, Tennessee). Produced via immunoSEQ multiplex PCR; TCRdb's table is partial and in-frame only. This table holds 550,000 to 600,000 clones, roughly 79% found once. The receptor was isolated from a woman aged 40 to 49 in good health. Some clones in this sample may be carry-over from other donors' samples. V is TRBV18 and J is TRBJ2-3; the match to TRBD2 covers 9 bases. The specimen was PBMCs. In DNA, the CDR3 is TGTGCCAGCTCACCGGGGGCGGGAGGGCCAGATACGCAGTATTTT. Translated: CASSPGAGGPDTQYF.